Sequencing of this T cell receptor (beta chain) was carried out in a study of regulatory T cells in long-lasting Graves disease. General study points: The study found TRBV28, TRBJ1-2 and TRBJ2-5 favored in persistent disease.

This clonotype was recorded a few times. Its antigen remains unidentified. The sample's time point: persistent/refractory GD, antithyroid drugs over 5 years with positive TRAb. RNA isolated from PBMCs was used to make the TCR library. EDTA tubes received approximately 9 milliliters of collected peripheral blood. With iRepertoire HTBI primers and Arm-PCR of CDR3 regions, TCR beta libraries were built. TCRdb processed the multiplex PCR reads anew with MiXCR; each CDR3 protein has one entry. This sample yields about 300,000 distinct CDR3 sequences, of which 22% are seen a single time; more than 50% belongs to the top ten. Between the trimmed V and J ends, which lost 1 base and 10 bases, there was a span of 12 bases. CDR3 length equals 14 residues. In germline, CDR1 is SGDLS, CDR2 YYNGEE.

V and J are TRBV9 and TRBJ1-6; possibly TRBD1 for D (5 bases). This TCR was recovered from a female donor with Graves disease. The sequences come from peripheral blood mononuclear cells (PBMCs), collected when the disease was refractory, from a patient treated with antithyroid drugs. The CDR3 reads CASSVQGVGSPLHF. CDR3 bases: TGTGCCAGCAGCGTACAGGGAGTGGGGTCACCCCTCCACTTT.